This T cell receptor beta chain was obtained from a study of regulatory T cells in long-lasting Graves disease (dated by TCRdb to about 2021). Study-wide context: In the newly diagnosed Graves' disease group, patients had been taking antithyroid drugs for less than 3 months. This study used TCR sequencing and RNA sequencing of peripheral blood to compare persistent Graves' disease patients against newly diagnosed Graves' disease patients. The study was conducted in China and was registered as a clinical trial. A total of roughly 33 samples were covered by TCR sequencing, comprising about 13 persistent and around 20 newly diagnosed Graves' disease patients.

A word on this clonotype: This receptor's antigen is unknown. Base qualities are not recorded, but no much larger clone differs from it by a single base.

The trim is 1 base for V and 4 bases for J, with a gap of 14 bases between the germline ends. Including the terminal cysteine and phenylalanine, the CDR3 comprises 16 residues. The DNA shown is the 48-base CDR3, in frame from base 1. CDR1 and CDR2 are read off the germline V gene as LGHNA and YSLEER. Beyond this particular receptor, the publication reports: TRBV28, TRBJ1-2 and TRBJ2-5 were preferentially used in persistent disease, while TRBV20-1 and TRBJ2-1 were favored in newly diagnosed disease. Compared with newly diagnosed patients, persistent Graves' disease patients had lower TCR Shannon entropy and fewer highly expanded clones, which suggests clonal expansion. As a limitation, the authors acknowledged that the small sample size may reduce accuracy. Sequencing and analysis were restricted to the TCR beta chain. Patients with persistent disease shared more public clonotypes (around 3,000) than newly diagnosed patients did (approximately 970). Because the primary lesion, thyroid tissue, could not be accessed, the study looked at peripheral blood alone.

Receptors were amplified or captured by multiplex PCR. The instrument given in TCRdb is Illumina HiSeq 4000. To build TCR beta libraries, CDR3 regions were amplified by Arm-PCR using iRepertoire HTBI primers. Before sequencing, the PCR products underwent gel purification. In the original analysis: Gene usage analysis of CDR3 amino acid clonotypes relied on the approximately 60 TRBV and 14 TRBJ segments identified across samples. COPE and FqMerger were used to merge the filtered high-quality paired reads into contigs. Contigs were aligned with BLAST to IMGT TRBV, TRBD and TRBJ reference genes, and CDR3 was defined per IMGT. Highly expanded clones were defined as clonotypes with a frequency above 0.1%. Shannon entropy was used to measure repertoire diversity, and the Gini coefficient was used to measure V-J evenness. Clonotypes shared by more than one individual were considered public. Using fastp at Q25 and MiXCR, TCRdb reprocessed the public reads and kept productive beta chains. One record per CDR3 amino acid sequence lists the most common genes and DNA. These V and J calls rely on TCRdb rather than the paper's analysis. For this sample the table gives approximately 540,000 distinct CDR3 sequences, of which about 11% were detected only once. The ten top clones hold almost 9% of the sample.

The sample's time point label is to be understood as: newly diagnosed GD, antithyroid drugs for less than 3 months. For both TCR sequencing and RNA sequencing, RNA was extracted from PBMCs using TRIzol. Graves' disease was diagnosed according to American Thyroid Association guidelines. Recruitment of patients was carried out at an endocrinology department in Xi'an, China. Each patient gave about 8.1 milliliters of peripheral blood, collected in an EDTA anticoagulant tube. PBMCs were isolated by Ficoll Paque Plus density gradient separation without further T cell sorting. An Agilent 2100 Bioanalyzer and agarose gel were used to assess RNA quality, and a NanoDrop 2000 was used to measure RNA concentration. These data were also reused for a study on T cells in Graves' hyperthyroidism and ophthalmopathy. Taken from the second paper: Graves' hyperthyroidism was defined as stable when no progression to ophthalmopathy occurred over 18 months of follow-up. The hyperthyroidism patients were between 18 and 65 years old and newly diagnosed, with a disease duration of less than 2 months. The study excluded patients with uncontrolled infections, other autoimmune diseases, pregnancy or lactation. Clinical symptoms, serum thyroxine and TRAb, thyroid ultrasound, and orbital computed tomography formed the basis for the diagnoses. The first round of RT-PCR for the TCR CDR3 was performed with the HTBI primer set and the Qiagen OneStep RT-PCR kit. Most expanded thyroid clonotypes (frequency above 0.001) were also detected in blood, a finding suggesting that blood repertoires may reflect thyroid immune responses. Ophthalmopathy was separated from stable hyperthyroidism by a 13 V-J signature model, with around 88% sensitivity and roughly 81% specificity obtained in cross-validation and 80%/75% obtained in testing. During validation, the model predicted progression to ophthalmopathy a median of roughly six months ahead of onset, with roughly 65% sensitivity and roughly 75% specificity. A discovery cohort of fewer than 110 patients, 43 with Graves' ophthalmopathy and about 58 with stable Graves' hyperthyroidism, was used to find distinguishing TCR V-J signatures. Whether ophthalmopathy could be predicted prospectively was tested in an independent validation cohort made up of roughly 19 hyperthyroidism patients plus 17 patients who later progressed to ophthalmopathy. For training and testing, the 100 patients in the discovery cohort were randomly divided in a 7:3 ratio. In about six Graves' hyperthyroidism patients, the study also compared T-cell repertoires from thyroid tissue with T-cell repertoires from blood. Following sampling, methimazole starting at 30 mg daily was given to hyperthyroidism patients, and high-dose intravenous methylprednisolone was given to ophthalmopathy patients. Libraries were constructed in a second round of multiplex PCR, after which size selection and purification were performed. Paired-end sequencing of the libraries was performed with 100 bp reads on an Illumina HiSeq2000. SOAPnuke was used to process the raw data, with reads discarded if the reads contained adapters or uncalled bases, had a mean Phred below 15, or lacked an exact constant-primer or identifier match. COPE v1.2.5 was used to merge high-quality paired reads, and clonotypes were defined as unique nucleotide sequences. MiTCR v1.1 was used to align clonotypes to the IMGT TRBV, TRBD and TRBJ reference segments. Only V-J combinations with frequency above 0.0001, covering roughly 99% of repertoires, were analysed. The TCS score was defined as the ratio of F50 (clonal expansion) to E x V (chaos), calculated using BLOSUM62-based TCRdist between CDR3 peptides within each V-J. Welch's t-statistics and random forest reduced roughly 530 V-J features to 13, which were used in a naive Bayes classifier (R e1071). No statistical method was used to set the sample size in advance, and investigators knew the group allocation. The paper describes TCR Vbeta CDR3 sequencing of 135 peripheral blood samples, made up of some 40 ophthalmopathy patients, around 78 hyperthyroidism patients and some 17 progressor patients.

The TCR was taken from a woman aged 30 to 39 with Graves disease. Donor details come from another sample of the same person, matched by shared clones. The sequence is built from TRBV4-3 and TRBJ2-1; no confident D gene assignment can be made. Source: peripheral blood mononuclear cells (PBMCs), taken at new diagnosis, from a patient treated with antithyroid drugs. The nucleotides read TGCGCCAGCAGCCAAGGATCGGCTAGGTTGTACAATGAGCAGTTCTTC. The encoded protein is CASSQGSARLYNEQFF.